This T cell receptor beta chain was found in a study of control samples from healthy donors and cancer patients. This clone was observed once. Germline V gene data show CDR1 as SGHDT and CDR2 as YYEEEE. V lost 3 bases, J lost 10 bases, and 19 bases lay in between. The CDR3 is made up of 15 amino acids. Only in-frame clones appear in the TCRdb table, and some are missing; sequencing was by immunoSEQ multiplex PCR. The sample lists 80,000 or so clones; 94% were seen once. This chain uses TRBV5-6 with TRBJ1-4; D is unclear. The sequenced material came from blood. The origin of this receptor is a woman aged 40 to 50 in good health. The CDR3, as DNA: TGTGCCAGCAGCTGGACGGGGTCCCCTTTCGGAAAACTGTTTTTT. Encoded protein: CASSWTGSPFGKLFF.